One sample yielded the 16 T cell receptor beta chains listed below, sequenced in a study of regulatory T cells in long-lasting Graves disease (dated by TCRdb to the early 2020s). The receptor library was made with multiplex PCR. Reads for this sample came from an Illumina HiSeq 4000. TCR beta libraries were built with iRepertoire HTBI primers and Arm-PCR amplification of CDR3 regions. Using fastp trimming at Q25 and MiXCR clonotype assembly, TCRdb reanalyzed the public sequencing data and kept in-frame beta chains. Rows with one shared CDR3 protein collapse into an entry with the most common genes and DNA. Counted in this sample were about 540,000 distinct CDR3 sequences; around an eighth of them appeared once. The biggest ten clones account for under 10% of the sample. The time point label, read with the paper, signifies: newly diagnosed GD, antithyroid drugs for less than 3 months. RNA was extracted from PBMCs in TRIzol for both TCR sequencing and RNA sequencing.

The same sample was also studied in work on T cells in Graves' hyperthyroidism and ophthalmopathy.

The input for sequencing was peripheral blood mononuclear cells (PBMCs), taken at new diagnosis, from a patient treated with antithyroid drugs. The receptor set was obtained from a man aged 30 to 39 with Graves disease. Donor details come from another sample of the same person, matched by shared clones.

This clonotype occurred a few times. This chain uses TRBV5-1 with TRBJ2-5; D call uncertain. Germline CDR1 reads SGHRS; CDR2 reads YFSETQ. The V gene lost 2 bases and the J gene lost 1 base, with 9 bases spanning the gap. The CDR3 has 14 residues. This CDR3 is CASSFVRFQETQYF. The CDR3 coding sequence is TGCGCCAGCAGCTTTGTGAGGTTCCAAGAGACCCAGTACTTC.

This clonotype has more than one count but fewer than ten. A much larger clone sits a single nucleotide away, making a read error possible. CDR3 residues: CANSLTGSAGELFF. DNA for the CDR3: TGTGCCAACAGCTTGACAGGCTCCGCCGGGGAGCTGTTTTTT. This chain links TRBV7-9 with TRBJ2-2, with D perhaps TRBD1 (6 bases). This CDR3 comprises 14 residues. The germline V gene has CDR1 SEHNR and CDR2 FQNEAQ (reference sequence). Together with reference TRBV7-9 and TRBJ2-2, the CDR3 gives the full variable domain: DTGVSQNPRHKITKRGQNVTFRCDPISEHNRLYWYRQTLGQGPEFLTYFQNEAQLEKSRLLSDRFSAERPKGSFSTLEIQRTEQGDSAMYLCANSLTGSAGELFFGEGSRLTVL.

The chain joins TRBV2 to TRBJ2-5, with TRBD2 matching over 15 bases. Germline values: CDR1 SNHLY, CDR2 FYNNEI. V lost 6 bases and J lost 3; bases outside the gene matches: 8. This CDR3 is 17 amino acids long. The CDR3 protein is CASSAGLAGGGKETQYF. CDR3 sequence (DNA): TGTGCCAGCAGCGCCGGACTAGCGGGAGGGGGAAAAGAGACCCAGTACTTC.

The table lists this clonotype with a few counts. This chain joins TRBV27 and TRBJ1-2; 7 positions agree with TRBD1. Trimming took 6 bases from V and 7 from J; bases not matched to a gene: 8. The CDR3 is made up of 13 amino acids. Germline lookup yields CDR1 MNHEY and CDR2 SMNVEV (reference sequence). The CDR3 bases are TGTGCCAGCAGACGGACAGGATTGATTGGCTACACCTTC. The encoded protein is CASRRTGLIGYTF.

This clonotype was counted ten times or more. The chain links TRBV7-9 to TRBJ2-7, with D uncertain. The V end was cut by 4 bases, the J end by 3 bases, with 10 bases between. The CDR3 runs 13 residues. CDR1 is SEHNR and CDR2 is FQNEAQ in the germline V gene (reference sequence). CDR3 amino acids: CASSWTGNYEQYF. The CDR3 nucleotides read TGTGCCAGCAGCTGGACGGGCAACTACGAGCAGTACTTC. The full variable domain, in which reference TRBV7-9 and TRBJ2-7 provide the parts outside the CDR3, is DTGVSQNPRHKITKRGQNVTFRCDPISEHNRLYWYRQTLGQGPEFLTYFQNEAQLEKSRLLSDRFSAERPKGSFSTLEIQRTEQGDSAMYLCASSWTGNYEQYFGPGTRLTVT.

This clonotype was detected many times. The chain uses TRBV11-2 and TRBJ2-5; TRBD1 matches at 7 bases. Germline loops: CDR1 SGHAT, CDR2 FQNNGV. The V gene end was trimmed by 4 bases and the J gene end by 4 bases; junction bases not matched to a gene: 3. The CDR3 covers 13 residues. CDR3 amino acids: CASSSQGLETQYF. The DNA of the CDR3 is TGTGCCAGCAGCTCACAGGGGTTAGAGACCCAGTACTTC.

In its sample, this clonotype was seen many times. This chain links TRBV18 with TRBJ1-1; D unclear. Germline CDR1 KGHSH, CDR2 LQKENI. The ends were cut back, 2 bases at V and 5 bases at J, with 12 bases in the middle. The CDR3 is 14 amino acids. In DNA, the CDR3 is TGTGCCAGCTCACCAAGGCCGAGAGATACTGAAGCTTTCTTT. This codes for CASSPRPRDTEAFF.

This clonotype has ten or more counts. This chain links TRBV6-2 or TRBV6-3 with TRBJ1-4; 8 bases line up with TRBD1. V dropped 5 bases and J dropped 8; count of bases not matched to a gene: 10. The CDR3 is 15 amino acids. CDR1 is MNHEY and CDR2 is SVGEGT in the germline V gene. The CDR3, as DNA: TGTGCCAGCAGTAACGACAGGGGAGTGGGGGAAAAACTGTTTTTT. This encodes CASSNDRGVGEKLFF.

To note about this clonotype: A much larger clone is a single base away; this may be a read error. The CDR3 does not close with the conserved phenylalanine or tryptophan, likely indicating a read error. The chain links TRBV20-1 to TRBJ2-2; 8 bases line up with TRBD1. CDR3 size: 14 residues. Germline assignment: CDR1 DFQATT and CDR2 SNEGSKA (reference sequence). The V segment lost 6 bases and the J segment 2 bases; nucleotides outside the gene matches: 5. The CDR3 loop reads CSAAGGHNTGELFS. The CDR3 DNA follows: TGCAGTGCGGCAGGGGGCCATAACACCGGGGAGCTGTTTTCT.

This clonotype was counted ten times or more. The chain recombines TRBV29-1 with TRBJ2-5; 9 bases are a match to TRBD2. The CDR3 covers 17 residues. Trimming cost V 2 bases and J 5 bases; bases outside gene matches: 15. Germline loops: CDR1 SQVTM, CDR2 ANQGSEA. The CDR3 DNA reads as TGCAGCGTTGAACGCTCGGGTAGCGGGAGCATCGGTGAGACCCAGTACTTC. Translating it yields CSVERSGSGSIGETQYF.

The table lists this clonotype with a few counts. The chain couples TRBV6-1 to TRBJ1-4; a possible D gene is TRBD1 (5 bases). Germline CDR1 is MNHNS and CDR2 is SASEGT. Trimming stripped 6 bases from V and 0 bases from J, with 11 bases between. This CDR3 region has 15 residues. The CDR3 coding sequence is TGTGCCAGCAGCCGCGCGGGGGCAACTAATGAAAAACTGTTTTTT. Amino acid sequence: CASSRAGATNEKLFF.

A few counts support this clonotype. V usage is TRBV6-1 and J usage is TRBJ2-7; 7 bases are a match to TRBD1. CDR3 size: 11 residues. V lost 6 bases to trimming and J lost 5 bases; unmatched junction nucleotides: 1. The V gene's germline CDR1 is MNHNS and CDR2 SASEGT. CDR3: CASRQGDEQYF. Here the CDR3 DNA reads TGTGCCAGCAGGCAGGGGGACGAGCAGTACTTC.

This clonotype was counted between two and nine times. The genes are TRBV5-1 and TRBJ2-5, with a possible D match to TRBD1 (5 bases). CDR3 length: 12 amino acids. Trimming removed 7 bases at V and 5 bases at J, with 12 bases between. Germline CDR1 reads SGHRS; CDR2 reads YFSETQ. For the CDR3, the DNA is TGCGCCAGCCGCAGGGTGTCGGAGACCCAGTACTTC. The encoded protein is CASRRVSETQYF.

This clonotype was detected only a few times. This rearrangement joins TRBV19 to TRBJ2-4; 10 positions match TRBD1. The V gene end was trimmed by 0 bases and the J gene end by 0 bases; junction bases not matched to a gene: 5. This CDR3 is 18 amino acids long. Per germline, CDR1 LNHDA and CDR2 SQIVND (reference sequence). CDR3 sequence reads: CASSIDRGTGEAKNIQYF. CDR3 nucleotide sequence: TGTGCCAGTAGTATAGATCGTGGGACAGGGGAAGCCAAAAACATTCAGTACTTC. The entire variable domain, with the rest obtained from reference TRBV19 and TRBJ2-4, is as follows: DGGITQSPKYLFRKEGQNVTLSCEQNLNHDAMYWYRQDPGQGLRLIYYSQIVNDFQKGDIAEGYSVSREKKESFPLTVTSAQKNPTAFYLCASSIDRGTGEAKNIQYFGAGTRLSVL.

The chain is built from TRBV25-1 and TRBJ2-7; D might be TRBD1 (6 bases). This CDR3 comprises 15 residues. Trimming stripped 5 bases from V and 5 bases from J, with 19 bases between. Germline assignment: CDR1 MGHDK and CDR2 SYGVNS. The CDR3 nucleotides are TGTGCCAGCAGTCCCAGGACAGTCATCAGCGACGAGCAGTACTTC. Translation: CASSPRTVISDEQYF.

This clonotype was seen a handful of times. The V call is TRBV19, the J call TRBJ2-1, with 7 nucleotides matching TRBD2. J was trimmed by 4 bases and V by 7 bases; bases with no gene match: 13. Germline V gives CDR1 LNHDA, CDR2 SQIVND (reference sequence). This CDR3 is built from 16 residues. The CDR3 region has the DNA TGTGCCAGTAACGGGGGAGGGCCTCTTTTTTACAATGAGCAGTTCTTC. It encodes CASNGGGPLFYNEQFF.